This TCR beta chain was obtained from a study of T cells in Graves' hyperthyroidism and ophthalmopathy (dated by TCRdb to between 2018 and 2020). General notes on the study: Peripheral blood samples were taken at the time of initial diagnosis, prior to any treatment. The roughly 94 discovery patients were randomly divided into training and test sets at a 7:3 ratio. According to the paper, TCR Vbeta CDR3 sequencing was carried out on 135 peripheral blood samples, which came from 40 to 45 ophthalmopathy, about 75 hyperthyroidism and roughly 17 progressor patients. Prospective prediction of ophthalmopathy was tested in an independent validation cohort consisting of roughly 19 hyperthyroidism patients and some 16 patients who later progressed to ophthalmopathy. To identify distinguishing TCR V-J signatures, a discovery cohort of about a hundred patients was used, comprising some 45 with Graves' ophthalmopathy and about 59 with stable Graves' hyperthyroidism. After sampling, hyperthyroidism patients received methimazole starting at 30 mg daily, and ophthalmopathy patients received high-dose intravenous methylprednisolone. Thyroid tissue and blood T-cell repertoires from more than 5 Graves' hyperthyroidism patients were also compared in the study. General findings and caveats noted by the study authors: Ophthalmopathy was separated from stable hyperthyroidism by a 13 V-J signature model, with approximately 89% sensitivity and 81% to 83% specificity obtained in cross-validation and 80%/75% obtained in testing. Blood samples also contained most of the expanded thyroid clonotypes (frequency above 0.001), which suggests that blood repertoires may reflect thyroid immune responses. Sample size was not statistically predetermined, and investigators were not blinded to group allocation. During validation, the model predicted progression to ophthalmopathy a median of roughly 7.1 months ahead of onset, with roughly 65% sensitivity and 72.22% specificity.

Amplification of TCR beta CDR3 regions was carried out from RNA transcripts. The first round of RT-PCR for the TCR CDR3 was performed with the HTBI primer set and the Qiagen OneStep RT-PCR kit. The libraries were constructed in a second round of multiplex PCR and then size-selected and purified. Paired-end sequencing of the libraries was performed with 100 bp reads on an Illumina HiSeq2000. The original pipeline was this. SOAPnuke was used to process the raw data, with reads discarded if the reads contained adapters or uncalled bases, had a mean Phred below 15, or lacked an exact constant-primer or identifier match. COPE v1.2.5 was used to merge high-quality paired reads, and clonotypes were defined as unique nucleotide sequences. MiTCR v1.1 was used to align clonotypes to the IMGT TRBV, TRBD and TRBJ reference segments. Only V-J combinations with frequency above 0.0001, covering about 99% of repertoires, were analysed. The TCS score was defined as F50 (clonal expansion) divided by E x V (chaos), with BLOSUM62-based TCRdist calculated between CDR3 peptides within each V-J. Welch's t-statistics and random forest reduced fewer than 550 V-J features to under 15, which were used in a naive Bayes classifier (R e1071). TCRdb applied fastp at Q25 and MiXCR to the public reads, then kept only in-frame beta chains. Records with the same CDR3 protein are collapsed into one entry carrying the most frequent genes and DNA. The V and J calls, along with clone size, are taken from TCRdb and not from the paper's own processing. This sample gives roughly 350,000 distinct CDR3 sequences in total; 14% of them show up just once. The ten largest make up around a fifth of the sample.

V is cut by 4 bases and J by 6 bases, and the space between the germline ends is 11 bases. CDR1 and CDR2 are drawn from the germline V gene (reference sequence): SGHKS, YYEKEE. The CDR3 starts with the cysteine, ends with the phenylalanine, and has 13 residues. The only DNA kept is the CDR3, 39 bases in frame from the first base. Moderately to severely active disease, a Clinical Activity Score of at least 3, a NOSPECS grade of at least 4, and a duration under 3 months were present in ophthalmopathy patients. Exclusion was applied to patients with uncontrolled infections, other autoimmune diseases, pregnancy or lactation. Clinical symptoms, serum thyroxine and TRAb, thyroid ultrasound, and orbital computed tomography formed the basis for the diagnoses. Ficoll-Paque density gradient centrifugation was used to isolate PBMCs from approximately 10 ml of fresh peripheral blood. Total RNA was extracted with Trizol reagent, and quality was checked on an Agilent 2100 Bioanalyzer.

Notes on this clonotype: Its binding antigen is unknown. Base qualities are not recorded, but no much larger clone differs from it by a single base.

Recombination joined TRBV5-5 with TRBJ1-5; the D gene is not confidently resolved. This sequence was found in a woman aged 30 to 39 with Graves' ophthalmopathy. The material sequenced was blood. The DNA sequence is as follows: TGTGCCAGCAGCCAGACTGGGAGTCAGCCCCAGCATTTT. This yields the protein CASSQTGSQPQHF.